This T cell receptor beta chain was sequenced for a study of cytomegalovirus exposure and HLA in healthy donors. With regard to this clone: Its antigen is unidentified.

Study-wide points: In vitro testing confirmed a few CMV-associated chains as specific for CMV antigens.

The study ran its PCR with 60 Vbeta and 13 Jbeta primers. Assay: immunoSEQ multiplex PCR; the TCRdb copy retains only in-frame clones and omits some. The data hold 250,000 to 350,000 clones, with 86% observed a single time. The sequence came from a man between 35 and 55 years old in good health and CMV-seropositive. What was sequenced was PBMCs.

The DNA of the CDR3 is TGCAGCGCAGTGACAGCCTCCTACGAGCAGTACTTC. Protein: CSAVTASYEQYF. This rearrangement joins TRBV29-1 to TRBJ2-7, with D perhaps matching TRBD1 (5 bases). The CDR3 has 12 amino acids. Trimming pared 7 bases from V and 0 bases from J, leaving 10 bases between. Germline CDR1 reads SQVTM; CDR2 reads ANQGSEA.